Shown below are 8 T cell receptor beta chains from a single sample sequenced in a study of blood T cell repertoires in COVID-19. Repertoires were generated with immunoSEQ multiplex PCR, while TCRdb's copy carries only in-frame clones and drops some. This table holds 120,000 to 150,000 clones, 80% found once. The sample comprised peripheral blood. All receptors come from a man aged 60-69 years with active or convalescent COVID-19.

The chain has TRBV4-2 and TRBJ2-3, with D perhaps matching TRBD2 (5 bases). Trimming removed 1 base at V and 6 bases at J, with 11 bases between. The CDR3 extends over 14 amino acids. CDR1 is LGHNA and CDR2 is YNFKEQ in the germline V gene. The CDR3 reads CASSQVWGVDTQYF. The CDR3 region has the DNA TGTGCCAGCAGCCAAGTTTGGGGAGTTGATACGCAGTATTTT.

The genes are TRBV19 and TRBJ2-3; D is uncertain. V lost 0 bases and J 4 bases, leaving 11 bases between the germline ends. CDR1 is LNHDA, CDR2 SQIVND, per germline (reference sequence). The CDR3 spans 15 residues. As DNA, the CDR3 is TGTGCCAGTAGTATAGATAGTGAACCGTCAGATACGCAGTATTTT. Its protein is CASSIDSEPSDTQYF.

The chain combines TRBV2 with TRBJ2-1; 9 bases are shared with TRBD1. CDR1 SNHLY and CDR2 FYNNEI come from the germline V gene. The CDR3 contains 14 residues. V lost 8 bases, J lost 6 bases, and 8 bases stayed unmatched. The CDR3 bases are TGTGCCAGCGGGGACAGGGTGACCCCCAATGAGCAGTTCTTC. It encodes CASGDRVTPNEQFF.

This chain connects TRBV11-3 to TRBJ2-7, with D possibly matching TRBD2 (5 bases). Germline lookup yields CDR1 SGHNT and CDR2 YENEEA. This CDR3 contains 15 residues. V was clipped by 1 base and J by 4 bases, with 14 bases between them. CDR3 nucleotide sequence: TGTGCCAGCAGCTTAGGTCCCGGTGGCGGGTACGAGCAGTACTTC. Translating gives CASSLGPGGGYEQYF. The full variable domain, in which reference TRBV11-3 and TRBJ2-7 provide the parts outside the CDR3, is EAGVVQSPRYKIIEKKQPVAFWCNPISGHNTLYWYLQNLGQGPELLIRYENEEAVDDSQLPKDRFSAERLKGVDSTLKIQPAELGDSAVYLCASSLGPGGGYEQYFGPGTRLTVT.

Here the CDR3 reads CSVGEQYF. The CDR3 region has the DNA TGCAGTGTCGGCGAGCAGTACTTC. This chain joins TRBV20-1 and TRBJ2-7; D unresolved. Germline loops: CDR1 DFQATT, CDR2 SNEGSKA (reference sequence). The V gene lost 7 bases and the J gene lost 6 bases, with 4 bases spanning the gap. The CDR3 length is 8 residues.

The V gene is TRBV7-6, the J gene TRBJ2-5, with 7 bases aligning to TRBD2. V was pared by 1 base and J by 5 bases, with 13 bases of the junction left unmatched. CDR3 length: 17 residues. Germline V CDR1 and CDR2: SGHVS, FNYEAQ. This CDR3 is CASSLGREAKRGETQYF. The CDR3 nucleotides read TGTGCCAGCAGCTTAGGTCGGGAGGCCAAACGGGGGGAGACCCAGTACTTC. Full variable domain (rest looked up from reference TRBV7-6 and TRBJ2-5): GAGVSQSPRYKVTKRGQDVALRCDPISGHVSLYWYRQALGQGPEFLTYFNYEAQQDKSGLPNDRFSAERPEGSISTLTIQRTEQRDSAMYRCASSLGREAKRGETQYFGPGTRLLVL.

V and J are TRBV27 and TRBJ1-4; maybe TRBD1 (6 bases). The V and J ends lost 1 base and 8 bases respectively, with 14 bases between them. CDR3 length equals 15 residues. Germline values: CDR1 MNHEY, CDR2 SMNVEV (reference sequence). The CDR3 DNA reads as TGTGCCAGCAGTTTATACAGGGAGGGCGGGGAAAAACTGTTTTTT. The encoded protein is CASSLYREGGEKLFF.

The chain combines TRBV15 with TRBJ2-3; 9 bases align to TRBD2. Germline V CDR1 and CDR2: LNHNV, YYDKDF (reference sequence). V was pared by 0 bases and J by 0 bases, with 16 bases of the junction left unmatched. This CDR3 is 21 amino acids long. The CDR3: CATSRDLIAGDITSSTDTQYF. The CDR3 bases are TGTGCCACCAGCAGAGATCTTATAGCGGGAGATATAACCTCTAGCACAGATACGCAGTATTTT.